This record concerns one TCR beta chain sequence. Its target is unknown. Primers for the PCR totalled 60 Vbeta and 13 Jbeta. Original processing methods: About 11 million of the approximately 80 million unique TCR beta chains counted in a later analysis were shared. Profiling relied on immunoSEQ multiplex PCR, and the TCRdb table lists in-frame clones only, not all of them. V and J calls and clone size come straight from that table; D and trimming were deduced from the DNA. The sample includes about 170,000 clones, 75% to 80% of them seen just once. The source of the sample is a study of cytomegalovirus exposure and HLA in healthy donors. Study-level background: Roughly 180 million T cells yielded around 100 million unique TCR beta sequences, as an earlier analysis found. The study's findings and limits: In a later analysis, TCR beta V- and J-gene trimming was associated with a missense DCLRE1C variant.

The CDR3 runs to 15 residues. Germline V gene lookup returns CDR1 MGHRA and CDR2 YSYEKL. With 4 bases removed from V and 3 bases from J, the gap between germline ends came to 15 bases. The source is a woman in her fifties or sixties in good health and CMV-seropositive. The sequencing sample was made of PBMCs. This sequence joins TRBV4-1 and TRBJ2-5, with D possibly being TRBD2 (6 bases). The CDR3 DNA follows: TGCGCCAGCAGCCGGCGGGGAGACCATAAAGAGACCCAGTACTTC. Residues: CASSRRGDHKETQYF.